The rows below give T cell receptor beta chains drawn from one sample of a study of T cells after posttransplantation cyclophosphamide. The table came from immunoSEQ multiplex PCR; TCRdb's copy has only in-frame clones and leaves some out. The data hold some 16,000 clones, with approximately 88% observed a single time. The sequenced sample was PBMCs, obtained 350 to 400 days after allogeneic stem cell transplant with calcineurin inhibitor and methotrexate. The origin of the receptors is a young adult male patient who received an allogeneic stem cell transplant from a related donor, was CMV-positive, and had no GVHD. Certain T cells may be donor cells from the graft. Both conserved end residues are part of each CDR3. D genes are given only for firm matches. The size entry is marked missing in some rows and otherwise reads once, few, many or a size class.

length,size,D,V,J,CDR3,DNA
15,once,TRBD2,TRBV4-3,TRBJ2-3,CASSQLAGEADTQYF,TGCGCCAGCAGCCAGTTAGCGGGAGAGGCAGATACGCAGTATTTT
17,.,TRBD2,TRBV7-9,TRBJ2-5,CASSLAQTSGSQETQYF,TGTGCCAGCAGCTTAGCGCAGACTAGCGGGAGCCAAGAGACCCAGTACTTC
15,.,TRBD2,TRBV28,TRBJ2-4,CASSGRGEVKNIQYF,TGTGCCAGCAGCGGCCGGGGGGAGGTCAAAAACATTCAGTACTTC
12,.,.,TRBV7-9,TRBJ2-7,CASSLTPYEQYF,TGTGCCAGCAGCTTAACCCCCTACGAGCAGTACTTC
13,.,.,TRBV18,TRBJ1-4,CASSPQGGEKLFF,TGTGCCAGCTCGCCTCAGGGTGGTGAAAAACTGTTTTTT
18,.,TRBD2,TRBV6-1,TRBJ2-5,CASSEVVVAGGPRETQYF,TGTGCCAGCAGTGAGGTGGTGGTAGCGGGAGGGCCCCGAGAGACCCAGTACTTC
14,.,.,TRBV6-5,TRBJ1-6,CASRSGQLNSPLHF,TGTGCCAGCCGAAGTGGACAGCTTAATTCACCCCTCCACTTT
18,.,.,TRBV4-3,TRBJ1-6,CASSQDRQGLGYNSPLLF,TGCGCCAGCAGCCAAGATAGGCAGGGGCTCGGGTATAATTCGCCCCTCCTCTTT
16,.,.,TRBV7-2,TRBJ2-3,CASSLAHRAGADTQYF,TGTGCCAGCAGCTTAGCGCACAGGGCCGGCGCAGATACGCAGTATTTT
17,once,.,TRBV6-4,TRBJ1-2,CASSGRQDPPIRAGYTF,TGTGCCAGCAGTGGGAGACAGGACCCACCAATTAGGGCTGGCTACACCTTC
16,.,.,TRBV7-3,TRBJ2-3,CASSLTGVRGTDTQYF,TGTGCCAGCAGCTTAACTGGAGTGAGGGGCACAGATACGCAGTATTTT
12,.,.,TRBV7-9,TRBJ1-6,CASSPTNSPLHF,TGTGCCAGCAGTCCGACAAATTCACCCCTCCACTTT
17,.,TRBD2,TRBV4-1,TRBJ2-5,CASSQGRLAGPVETQYF,TGCGCCAGCAGCCAAGGCCGACTAGCGGGTCCGGTGGAGACCCAGTACTTC
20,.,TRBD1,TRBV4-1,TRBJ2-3,CASSPSLGVPGGTSTDTQYF,TGCGCCAGCAGCCCTTCTCTGGGGGTACCAGGGGGAACTAGCACAGATACGCAGTATTTT
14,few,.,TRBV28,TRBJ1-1,CASSPALPNTEAFF,TGTGCCAGCAGTCCCGCCCTACCTAACACTGAAGCTTTCTTT
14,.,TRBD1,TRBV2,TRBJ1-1,CASQRGTGLTEAFF,TGTGCCAGCCAACGAGGGACAGGGCTAACTGAAGCTTTCTTT
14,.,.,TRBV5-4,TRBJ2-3,CASSLGRSTDTQYF,TGTGCCAGCAGCTTGGGCAGGAGCACAGATACGCAGTATTTT
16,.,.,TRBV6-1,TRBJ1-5,CASSESGGRRGQPQHF,TGTGCCAGCAGTGAATCGGGAGGGCGGAGGGGTCAGCCCCAGCATTTT
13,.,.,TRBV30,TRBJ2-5,CAWSGGSGETQYF,TGTGCCTGGAGTGGGGGGAGCGGGGAGACCCAGTACTTC
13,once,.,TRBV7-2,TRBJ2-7,CASSRTGSYEQYF,TGTGCCAGCAGCCGTACAGGGTCCTACGAGCAGTACTTC
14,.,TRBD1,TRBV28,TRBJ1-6,CASSSGTVNSPLHF,TGTGCCAGCAGTTCCGGGACAGTTAATTCACCCCTCCACTTT
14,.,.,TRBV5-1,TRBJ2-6,CASSFLSGANVLTF,TGCGCCAGCAGCTTCCTCTCTGGGGCCAACGTCCTGACTTTC
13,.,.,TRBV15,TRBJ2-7,CATSPQTGLRQYF,TGTGCCACCAGCCCACAGACGGGACTCAGGCAGTACTTC
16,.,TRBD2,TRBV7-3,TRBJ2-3,CASSYQPGLAGDTQYF,TGTGCCAGCAGCTACCAACCGGGACTAGCGGGAGATACGCAGTATTTT
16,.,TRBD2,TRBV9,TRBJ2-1,CASSARTSEIYSEQFF,TGTGCCAGCAGCGCCCGGACTAGCGAGATATACAGTGAGCAGTTCTTC
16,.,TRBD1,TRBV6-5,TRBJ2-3,CASSFFDRGPTDTQYF,TGTGCCAGCAGTTTCTTCGACAGGGGGCCAACAGATACGCAGTATTTT
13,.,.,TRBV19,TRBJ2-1,CASGLAEYSEQFF,TGTGCCAGTGGGTTAGCGGAGTACAGTGAGCAGTTCTTC
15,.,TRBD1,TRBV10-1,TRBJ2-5,CASSKRTGEVETQYF,TGCGCCAGCAGTAAGAGGACAGGGGAGGTAGAGACCCAGTACTTC
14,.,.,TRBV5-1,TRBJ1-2,CASSLEEGNYGYTF,TGTGCCAGCAGCTTGGAGGAGGGCAACTATGGCTACACCTTC
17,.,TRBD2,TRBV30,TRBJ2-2,CAWRPLILAGGTGELFF,TGTGCCTGGAGGCCTCTCATACTAGCGGGGGGCACCGGGGAGCTGTTTTTT
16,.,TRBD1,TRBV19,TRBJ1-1,CASSPRTGASNTEAFF,TGTGCCAGTAGTCCACGGACAGGGGCAAGTAACACTGAAGCTTTCTTT
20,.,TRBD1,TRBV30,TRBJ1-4,CAWSVKKSGTGGFTNEKLFF,TGTGCCTGGAGTGTAAAGAAATCCGGGACAGGGGGTTTCACTAATGAAAAACTGTTTTTT
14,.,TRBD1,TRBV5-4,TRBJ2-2,CASRGDRVPGELFF,TGTGCCAGCCGGGGGGACAGGGTACCCGGGGAGCTGTTTTTT
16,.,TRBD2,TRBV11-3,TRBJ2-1,CASSSLLASSYSEQFF,TGTGCCAGCAGCTCCCTACTAGCGAGCTCCTACAGTGAGCAGTTCTTC
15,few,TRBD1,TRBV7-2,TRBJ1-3,CASSQRQGVGNTIYF,TGTGCCAGCAGCCAACGTCAGGGGGTAGGAAACACCATATATTTT
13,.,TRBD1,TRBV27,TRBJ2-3,CARSTGDPDTQYF,TGTGCCAGGTCCACAGGGGATCCAGATACGCAGTATTTT
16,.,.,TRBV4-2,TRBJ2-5,CASSQESGPRKETQYF,TGTGCCAGCAGCCAAGAATCAGGGCCCAGAAAAGAGACCCAGTACTTC
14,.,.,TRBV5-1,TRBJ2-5,CASSSQGPQETQYF,TGCGCCAGCAGCTCGCAGGGGCCCCAAGAGACCCAGTACTTC
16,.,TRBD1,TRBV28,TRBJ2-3,CASSFETGGSTDTQYF,TGTGCCAGCAGTTTTGAGACAGGGGGCTCCACGGATACGCAGTATTTT
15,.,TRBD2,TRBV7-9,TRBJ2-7,CASSEGLAVNYEQYF,TGTGCCAGCAGCGAAGGACTAGCGGTAAACTACGAGCAGTACTTC
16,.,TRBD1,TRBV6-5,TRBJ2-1,CASSSPDRGVRREQFF,TGTGCCAGCAGTTCTCCGGACAGGGGGGTCCGGCGGGAGCAGTTCTTC
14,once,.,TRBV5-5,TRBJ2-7,CASSQAGSSYEQYF,TGTGCCAGCAGCCAGGCGGGGAGCTCCTACGAGCAGTACTTC